The 25 T cell receptor beta chains given below trace back to one sample, sequenced in a study of blood T cell repertoires in COVID-19 (dated by TCRdb to the early 2020s). Library preparation was by the immunoSEQ multiplex PCR assay. As stored in TCRdb, this immuneACCESS dataset retains in-frame rearrangements with V and J assigned. A fraction of the clones does not appear; measured against another copy, unresolved V genes explain less than half of the discrepancy, and the remainder lacks a known reason. This sample is represented by 67,000 or so clones; roughly 80% of them were singletons. Approximately 30% of the sample lies in the top ten. The sequenced material came from peripheral blood. The receptors shown here come from a man between 65 and 85 years old with acute or convalescent COVID-19.

This sequence joins TRBV10-3 and TRBJ2-5; 7 nucleotides match TRBD1. This CDR3 comprises 13 residues. V lost 9 bases and J lost 1; bases outside the gene matches: 5. Looked up from germline, CDR1 is ENHRY and CDR2 is SYGVKD. Written as DNA, the CDR3 is TGTGCCATGGGAGACAGGGCCCAAGAGACCCAGTACTTC. Encoded protein: CAMGDRAQETQYF.

This sequence joins TRBV19 and TRBJ2-5; tentatively, D is TRBD1 (5 bases). Per germline, CDR1 LNHDA and CDR2 SQIVND (reference sequence). The CDR3 extends over 14 amino acids. Between the trimmed V and J ends, which lost 2 bases and 3 bases, there was a span of 10 bases. The CDR3: CASSITRVEETQYF. DNA of the CDR3: TGTGCCAGTAGTATAACCAGGGTGGAAGAGACCCAGTACTTC.

The chain links TRBV2 to TRBJ1-5, with D maybe TRBD1 (6 bases). V lost 3 bases, J lost 4 bases, and 10 bases lay in between. The CDR3 is 14 residues long. Germline V gene data show CDR1 as SNHLY and CDR2 as FYNNEI. CDR3 sequence: CASSDLTGNQPQHF. DNA of the CDR3: TGTGCCAGCAGTGACTTGACAGGTAATCAGCCCCAGCATTTT.

This rearrangement joins TRBV30 to TRBJ2-2; TRBD2 matches 10 bases. V dropped 2 bases and J dropped 6; count of bases not matched to a gene: 6. In germline, CDR1 is GTSNPN, CDR2 SVGIG (reference sequence). The CDR3 loop spans 15 amino acids. CDR3 coding DNA: TGTGCCTGGAGTCGGGCTAGCGGGAGAGCCGGGGAGCTGTTTTTT. Protein: CAWSRASGRAGELFF.

V usage is TRBV3-1 (or the pseudogene TRBV3-2) and J usage is TRBJ1-5; D perhaps matches TRBD1 (5 bases). V was pared by 1 base and J by 6 bases, with 7 bases between. CDR1 and CDR2 from the germline V gene are LGHDT and YNNKEL (reference sequence). The CDR3 length is 13 residues. The CDR3 sequence is CASSQGGVQPQHF. The CDR3 bases are TGTGCCAGCAGCCAAGGGGGGGTTCAGCCCCAGCATTTT.

The V gene is TRBV27, the J gene TRBJ2-7, with TRBD1 as a possible D gene (5 bases). The CDR3 loop spans 14 amino acids. The germline V gene encodes CDR1 MNHEY and CDR2 SMNVEV (reference sequence). Between the trimmed V and J ends, which lost 0 bases and 2 bases, there was a span of 8 bases. CDR3 coding DNA: TGTGCCAGCAGTTTATCCTGGGGCCCCTACGAGCAGTACTTC. This codes for CASSLSWGPYEQYF.

This chain joins TRBV10-2 and TRBJ2-7, with TRBD1 matching 9 bases. The CDR3 is 12 amino acids. The V and J ends lost 10 bases and 6 bases, in that order; junction bases with no gene match: 7. Germline-derived CDR1 and CDR2 are WSHSY and SAAADI. The DNA for the CDR3 is TGCGCCACGGGACAGGGCCTTACCGAGCAGTACTTC. It translates to CATGQGLTEQYF.

This chain connects TRBV5-4 to TRBJ2-1; 8 bases map to TRBD2. This CDR3 region has 17 residues. V lost 4 bases to trimming and J lost 5 bases; unmatched junction nucleotides: 14. The germline CDR1 and CDR2 sequences are SGHNT and YYREEE (reference sequence). The CDR3 spells CASSLKLIYSGDNEQFF. The CDR3 DNA sequence: TGTGCCAGCAGCCTCAAACTAATATATAGCGGGGACAATGAGCAGTTCTTC.

This clone was observed a few times. The V gene is TRBV7-9, the J gene TRBJ2-7, with 13 nucleotides matching TRBD2. Germline CDR1 is SEHNR and CDR2 is FQNEAQ (reference sequence). The trim removed 1 base at V and 2 bases at J, leaving 2 bases unmatched. The CDR3 length is 16 residues. CDR3 DNA sequence: TGTGCCAGCAGCTTAGGCGGACTAGCGGGAGCCTACGAGCAGTACTTC. This translates into CASSLGGLAGAYEQYF.

J is TRBJ2-1 and V is TRBV25-1, with D unclear. V dropped 3 bases and J dropped 5 bases, with 14 bases sitting between them. Germline assignment: CDR1 MGHDK and CDR2 SYGVNS. This CDR3 has 15 amino acids. CDR3 coding DNA: TGTGCCAGCAGTGATCTTATGGTCGAGGACAATGAGCAGTTCTTC. Its translation is CASSDLMVEDNEQFF.

This chain joins TRBV30 and TRBJ1-5; 7 bases align to TRBD1. CDR3 size: 14 residues. V shed 2 bases, J shed 3 bases, and the junction held 4 bases outside the gene matches. Germline-derived CDR1 and CDR2 are GTSNPN and SVGIG (reference sequence). DNA of the CDR3: TGTGCCTGGAGTAGCGGACAGGACAATCAGCCCCAGCATTTT. Protein sequence: CAWSSGQDNQPQHF.

A few counts support this clone. The chain uses TRBV6-2 or TRBV6-3 and TRBJ1-1, with D unresolved. The germline gives CDR1 MNHEY, CDR2 SVGEGT. V lost 5 bases and J 0 bases, leaving 10 bases between the germline ends. The CDR3 extends over 14 amino acids. CDR3 in amino acids: CASSRASLNTEAFF. In DNA, the CDR3 is TGTGCCAGCAGTCGAGCGAGCTTGAACACTGAAGCTTTCTTT.

The CDR3 DNA sequence: TGTGCCAGTAGTATGGGCAGACCGTACGAGCAGTACTTC. Translating gives CASSMGRPYEQYF. V gene TRBV19 combines with J gene TRBJ2-7, with D unclear. V lost 3 bases to trimming and J lost 4 bases, with 10 bases between them. Germline V lookup: CDR1 LNHDA, CDR2 SQIVND (reference sequence). The CDR3 contains 13 residues.

The count of this clone is one. The V and J genes are TRBV3-1 (or the pseudogene TRBV3-2) and TRBJ2-2; D is possibly TRBD2 (5 bases). Trimming left V 6 bases short and J 8 bases short, with 16 bases between. Germline-derived CDR1 and CDR2 are LGHDT and YNNKEL (reference sequence). The CDR3 has 14 amino acids. The DNA of the CDR3 is TGTGCCAGCAGTCGTCCGGGATCGAAGGGGGAGCTGTTTTTT. As protein: CASSRPGSKGELFF.

The chain combines TRBV5-1 with TRBJ2-7, with 7 bases aligning to TRBD2. The CDR3 totals 16 residues. Germline CDR1 SGHRS, CDR2 YFSETQ. V dropped 3 bases and J dropped 5; count of bases not matched to a gene: 14. CDR3 loop: CASSSTASGGRDEQYF. In DNA, the CDR3 is TGCGCCAGCAGCTCGACGGCGTCGGGAGGACGAGACGAGCAGTACTTC.

This chain connects TRBV6-5 to TRBJ1-1; D possibly corresponds to TRBD1 (5 bases). V was trimmed by 6 bases and J by 4 bases, leaving 15 bases between them. The CDR3 length is 14 residues. Germline loops: CDR1 MNHEY, CDR2 SVGAGI. The chain's CDR3 is CASRRRTGSTEAFF. The CDR3 DNA reads as TGTGCCAGCAGGAGGCGAACAGGATCCACTGAAGCTTTCTTT.

The rearrangement uses TRBV5-1 and TRBJ1-6; maybe TRBD1 (5 bases). Trimming took 0 bases from V and 7 from J, leaving 11 bases between them. The germline V gene encodes CDR1 SGHRS and CDR2 YFSETQ. CDR3 length: 15 residues. In DNA, the CDR3 is TGCGCCAGCAGCTTGGAGGCCAGGGCGAATTCACCCCTCCACTTT. This sequence encodes CASSLEARANSPLHF.

The chain combines TRBV7-8 with TRBJ2-1; D remains unclear. V lost 2 bases and J lost 10, with 6 bases in between. The germline V gene has CDR1 SGHVS and CDR2 FQNEAQ. The CDR3 is 11 residues long. The CDR3 nucleotides read TGTGCCAGCAGCTTAAACGGGGAGCAGTTCTTC. Protein sequence: CASSLNGEQFF.

CDR3 sequence: CASSFGGVKVGELFF. CDR3 coding DNA: TGTGCCAGCAGTTTTGGCGGGGTGAAGGTCGGGGAGCTGTTTTTT. The chain uses TRBV28 and TRBJ2-2, with a weak D call TRBD2 (6 bases). CDR1 and CDR2 from the germline V gene are MDHEN and SYDVKM. The CDR3 length is 15 residues. The ends were cut back, 3 bases at V and 7 bases at J, with 15 bases in the middle.

This chain connects TRBV18 to TRBJ1-1; 12 nucleotides line up with TRBD1. Trimming at V came to 4 bases and at J to 2 bases, leaving 2 bases not matched to a gene. CDR3 length: 15 amino acids. The germline V gene encodes CDR1 KGHSH and CDR2 LQKENI. The CDR3 nucleotides are TGTGCCAGCTCACTTGGGACAGGGGGCAACACTGAAGCTTTCTTT. As protein: CASSLGTGGNTEAFF. The full variable domain, with the rest looked up from reference TRBV18 and TRBJ1-1, is NAGVMQNPRHLVRRRGQEARLRCSPMKGHSHVYWYRQLPEEGLKFMVYLQKENIIDESGMPKERFSAEFPKEGPSILRIQQVVRGDSAAYFCASSLGTGGNTEAFFGQGTRLTVV.

The chain has TRBV19 and TRBJ2-1; 10 bases align to TRBD2. J gave up 2 bases and V 6 bases, and 7 bases lay outside the gene matches. This CDR3 contains 16 residues. In germline, CDR1 is LNHDA, CDR2 SQIVND (reference sequence). In DNA form, the CDR3 reads TGTGCCAGTAGCCGTACTAGCGGGACGACCTACAATGAGCAGTTCTTC. Protein sequence: CASSRTSGTTYNEQFF.

This clone was observed once. The genes are TRBV30 and TRBJ1-3; 9 bases are shared with TRBD1. The CDR3 covers 15 residues. The V gene end was trimmed by 0 bases and the J gene end by 5 bases; junction bases not matched to a gene: 5. Germline CDR1 is GTSNPN and CDR2 is SVGIG (reference sequence). The CDR3 nucleotides are TGTGCCTGGAGTGTCACGGGACAGGGAAGAAACACCATATATTTT. This sequence encodes CAWSVTGQGRNTIYF.

This clone appeared once. The chain carries TRBV23-1 and TRBJ2-3, with 7 bases matching TRBD2. TRBV23-1 is assigned to the ORF class and has an uncertain function. This CDR3 comprises 23 residues. Trimming removed 4 bases from V and 3 bases from J; junction bases left unmatched: 31. The CDR3 sequence: CASSRTREGQISKPQLGTDTQYF. The CDR3 DNA is TGCGCCAGCAGTCGAACGAGGGAGGGCCAAATATCAAAGCCGCAGTTGGGTACAGATACGCAGTATTTT.

V and J are TRBV5-4 and TRBJ2-1; D is unclear. Germline V lookup: CDR1 SGHNT, CDR2 YYREEE (reference sequence). This CDR3 region has 11 residues. Trimming pared 5 bases from V and 5 bases from J, leaving 5 bases between. The DNA of the CDR3 is TGTGCCAGCAGATCGGACAATGAGCAGTTCTTC. This encodes CASRSDNEQFF. The full variable domain, its missing parts supplied by reference TRBV5-4 and TRBJ2-1, is ETGVTQSPTHLIKTRGQQVTLRCSSQSGHNTVSWYQQALGQGPQFIFQYYREEENGRGNFPPRFSGLQFPNYSSELNVNALELDDSALYLCASRSDNEQFFGPGTRLTVL.

The gene calls are TRBV11-2 and TRBJ2-3; tentatively, D is TRBD1 (7 bases). The CDR3 totals 19 residues. V lost 5 bases and J lost 9, with 33 bases in between. Germline V CDR1 and CDR2: SGHAT, FQNNGV. The CDR3 region has the DNA TGTGCCAGCAGCCGTGGACAGGTCAACGGCGCGGAGGGGGGCGGGACGCAGTATTTT. Translated: CASSRGQVNGAEGGGTQYF.